This entry lists 30 T cell receptor beta chains sequenced from one sample in a study of radiation and T cells in renal cell carcinoma. TCRdb's table, derived via immunoSEQ multiplex PCR, lists solely in-frame clones and lacks some. The data show some 70,000 clones, over 80% seen once. Sample time point: blood 2 weeks post-SBRT. Treatment noted: 15 Gy SBRT to primary tumor, nephrectomy 4 weeks later. The sample was blood, taken from a patient whose treatment included radiotherapy and nephrectomy. The receptors originated from a man aged 60-69 years with renal cell carcinoma.

The chain carries TRBV11-1 and TRBJ2-1; tentatively, D is TRBD1 (6 bases). Trimming left V 7 bases short and J 3 bases short, with 19 bases between. Germline CDR1 reads SGHAT; CDR2 reads FQDESV (reference sequence). CDR3 length equals 16 residues. Here the CDR3 reads CASTTSGQLGYNEQFF. Written as DNA, the CDR3 is TGTGCCAGCACCACCTCAGGACAGCTAGGCTACAATGAGCAGTTCTTC.

V usage is TRBV6-1 and J usage is TRBJ1-4; no reliable D call. The CDR3 sequence is 15 residues long. Germline V gives CDR1 MNHNS, CDR2 SASEGT. Trimming stripped 1 base from V and 8 bases from J, with 14 bases between. The CDR3 here is CASSEGWGSNEKLFF. The CDR3 nucleotides are TGTGCCAGCAGTGAAGGTTGGGGTTCAAACGAAAAACTGTTTTTT.

The chain carries TRBV5-6 and TRBJ1-2; D is ambiguous. The CDR3 length is 14 residues. Germline CDR1 reads SGHDT; CDR2 reads YYEEEE. Trimming left V 4 bases short and J 4 bases short, with 14 bases between. This chain's CDR3 is CASSPAPGSYGYTF. As DNA, the CDR3 is TGTGCCAGCAGCCCCGCCCCGGGATCCTATGGCTACACCTTC.

This chain joins TRBV15 and TRBJ1-5, with a possible D match to TRBD1 (6 bases). The V end was cut by 3 bases, the J end by 4 bases, with 16 bases between. Germline V gives CDR1 LNHNV, CDR2 YYDKDF (reference sequence). The CDR3 runs to 16 residues. This CDR3 is CATSRGITQGNQPQHF. CDR3 bases: TGTGCCACCAGCAGGGGTATTACCCAGGGGAATCAGCCCCAGCATTTT.

CDR3 DNA sequence: TGTGCCAGCAGCCAAGGGGCGGGTAGCTCCTACGAGCAGTACTTC. Amino acids: CASSQGAGSSYEQYF. The chain uses TRBV7-6 and TRBJ2-7, with D possibly called TRBD1 or TRBD2 (5 bases each). This CDR3 region has 15 residues. Germline V CDR1 and CDR2: SGHVS, FNYEAQ. The ends were cut back, 5 bases at V and 0 bases at J, with 14 bases in the middle.

This chain uses TRBV5-6 with TRBJ2-5; no clear D gene. V dropped 0 bases and J dropped 2 bases, with 11 bases sitting between them. There are 15 residues in the CDR3. Germline V gene lookup returns CDR1 SGHDT and CDR2 YYEEEE. The DNA for the CDR3 is TGTGCCAGCAGCTTGGGCACTCGTTTACAAGAGACCCAGTACTTC. It codes for CASSLGTRLQETQYF.

This clone was counted between two and nine times. V gene TRBV21-1 combines with J gene TRBJ1-3. TRBV21-1 is deemed a pseudogene. The CDR3 spans 14 residues. This chain's CDR3 is CASSTERSGNTIYF. The CDR3 DNA follows: TGTGCCAGCAGCACCGAACGGTCTGGAAACACCATATATTTT.

This chain uses TRBV28 with TRBJ2-7; D might be TRBD1 or TRBD2, each matching 6 bases. V lost 2 bases and J 3 bases, leaving 17 bases between the germline ends. Germline V gene lookup returns CDR1 MDHEN and CDR2 SYDVKM. The length of the CDR3 is 16 residues. The CDR3 loop reads CASSLRGAGRNYEQYF. In nucleotides, the CDR3 is TGTGCCAGCAGTTTAAGGGGGGCAGGCAGAAACTACGAGCAGTACTTC.

This sequence joins TRBV19 and TRBJ1-6; D possibly corresponds to TRBD1 (5 bases). Germline values: CDR1 LNHDA, CDR2 SQIVND (reference sequence). This CDR3 spans 17 amino acids. The germline V and J ends were trimmed by 1 base and 10 bases, with 20 bases remaining between them. In nucleotides, the CDR3 is TGTGCCAGTAGTATAGCGTCGAGGGCCACCGGGGGATCACCCCTCCACTTT. Protein product: CASSIASRATGGSPLHF.

This clone has just one count. This chain connects TRBV9 to TRBJ1-2; TRBD1 might be the D (5 bases). The length of the CDR3 is 14 residues. Germline CDR1 reads SGDLS; CDR2 reads YYNGEE. V dropped 4 bases and J dropped 4 bases, with 14 bases sitting between them. The CDR3 nucleotides read TGTGCCAGCAGCACAACCCCAGGGTCCTATGGCTACACCTTC. This gives the protein CASSTTPGSYGYTF.

The chain is built from TRBV10-1 and TRBJ2-1, with D possibly matching TRBD2 (5 bases). The germline gives CDR1 WNHNN, CDR2 SYGVQD (reference sequence). The CDR3 extends over 12 amino acids. Trimming cost V 2 bases and J 14 bases, with 13 bases left between them. The CDR3 DNA sequence: TGCGCCAGCAGTGAGATCCTAGTGGGAGAGTTCTTC. Encoded protein: CASSEILVGEFF.

The chain recombines TRBV28 with TRBJ1-4; D remains unclear. Looked up from germline, CDR1 is MDHEN and CDR2 is SYDVKM. The V end was cut by 5 bases, the J end by 5 bases, with 18 bases between. The CDR3 consists of 16 residues. The chain's CDR3 is CASSLPSGNRNEKLFF. The CDR3 nucleotides read TGTGCCAGCAGTCTACCATCGGGCAACCGGAATGAAAAACTGTTTTTT.

This chain connects TRBV5-1 to TRBJ2-5; 8 bases line up with TRBD2. The CDR3 loop spans 14 amino acids. Germline-derived CDR1 and CDR2 are SGHRS and YFSETQ. The V and J ends lost 0 bases and 3 bases, in that order; junction bases with no gene match: 1. CDR3 in amino acids: CASSLALAEETQYF. The CDR3 DNA is TGCGCCAGCAGCTTGGCACTAGCGGAAGAGACCCAGTACTTC.

The J gene is TRBJ2-1, the V gene TRBV10-1, with D maybe TRBD1 (5 bases). Germline V lookup: CDR1 WNHNN, CDR2 SYGVQD (reference sequence). V was cut by 0 bases and J by 3 bases, with 12 bases left in between. CDR3 length: 16 amino acids. The CDR3 sequence is CASSESSTQGYNEQFF. CDR3 nucleotide sequence: TGCGCCAGCAGTGAGTCTTCGACTCAGGGCTACAATGAGCAGTTCTTC.

This clone appeared a few times. A read error may produce the germline difference seen at one junction end. This chain joins TRBV7-9 and TRBJ2-3; TRBD2 might be the D (5 bases). The CDR3 is 13 residues long. Per germline, CDR1 SEHNR and CDR2 FQNEAQ (reference sequence). The CDR3 here is CASSLALTDTQYF. For the CDR3, the DNA is TGTGCCAGCAGCCTAGCCCTCACAGATACGCAGTATTTT.

The chain carries TRBV5-1 and TRBJ2-7, with unresolved D. The CDR3 sequence is 15 residues long. V was cut by 0 bases and J by 0 bases, with 10 bases left in between. The germline V gene has CDR1 SGHRS and CDR2 YFSETQ. The chain's CDR3 is CASSLAESYSYEQYF. The CDR3 region has the DNA TGCGCCAGCAGCTTGGCGGAGTCTTACTCCTACGAGCAGTACTTC.

V and J are TRBV27 and TRBJ1-4, with D maybe TRBD1 (5 bases). Trimming left V 6 bases short and J 12 bases short, with 17 bases between. There are 13 residues in the CDR3. From germline, CDR1 is MNHEY and CDR2 SMNVEV (reference sequence). In nucleotides, the CDR3 is TGTGCCAGCAGCATTTTTTCAGGGATCGAACTGTTTTTT. Translating gives CASSIFSGIELFF.

This chain links TRBV4-2 with TRBJ2-7, with D unresolved. The CDR3 consists of 15 residues. V shed 0 bases and J shed 2 bases, with 11 bases lying between them. Germline lookup yields CDR1 LGHNA and CDR2 YNFKEQ. The CDR3 sequence is CASSQDLGPAYEQYF. The CDR3 DNA reads as TGTGCCAGCAGCCAAGACCTAGGTCCCGCCTACGAGCAGTACTTC.

This chain connects TRBV6-5 to TRBJ2-1, with 8 bases fitting TRBD2. J lost 7 bases, V lost 0 bases, and 8 bases had no gene match. The CDR3 is made up of 16 amino acids. Germline-derived CDR1 and CDR2 are MNHEY and SVGAGI. In DNA form, the CDR3 reads TGTGCCAGCAGTTACTCCGGAGCGGGAGACTCAAATGAGCAGTTCTTC. Translating gives CASSYSGAGDSNEQFF.

This chain connects TRBV19 to TRBJ2-5; 7 bases agree with TRBD2. This CDR3 region has 14 residues. CDR1 and CDR2 from the germline V gene are LNHDA and SQIVND (reference sequence). The V and J ends lost 3 bases and 1 base, in that order; junction bases with no gene match: 2. CDR3 DNA: TGTGCCAGTAGTATGGGCGGGGGCCAAGAGACCCAGTACTTC. Its translation is CASSMGGGQETQYF.

A remark on this clone: Other nucleotide sequences in the sample specify the same CDR3. The chain links TRBV27 to TRBJ2-2, with 9 bases matching TRBD2. The CDR3 consists of 16 residues. The ends lost 2 bases at V and 8 bases at J; junction bases unmatched: 9. CDR1 and CDR2 from the germline V gene are MNHEY and SMNVEV (reference sequence). The CDR3 sequence: CASSLRGSGRKGELFF. The CDR3 coding sequence is TGTGCCAGCAGTTTACGGGGTAGCGGGAGAAAGGGGGAGCTGTTTTTT.

V is TRBV15 and J is TRBJ2-1; 8 bases fit TRBD2. This CDR3 has 14 amino acids. V dropped 0 bases and J dropped 6; count of bases not matched to a gene: 1. Germline CDR1 is LNHNV and CDR2 is YYDKDF (reference sequence). The DNA for the CDR3 is TGTGCCACCAGCAGAGATCTAGCGGGCAATGAGCAGTTCTTC. This encodes CATSRDLAGNEQFF.

The CDR3 loop is CASSLLRGTGHEQFF. The CDR3 DNA reads TGCGCCAGCAGCTTGTTACGGGGGACAGGGCATGAGCAGTTCTTC. V gene TRBV5-1 combines with J gene TRBJ2-1; 9 bases fit TRBD1. This CDR3 has 15 amino acids. The V gene end was trimmed by 1 base and the J gene end by 8 bases; junction bases not matched to a gene: 7. Per the germline V gene, CDR1 is SGHRS and CDR2 is YFSETQ. Looking up the rest from reference TRBV5-1 and TRBJ2-1 gives the full variable domain: KAGVTQTPRYLIKTRGQQVTLSCSPISGHRSVSWYQQTPGQGLQFLFEYFSETQRNKGNFPGRFSGRQFSNSRSEMNVSTLELGDSALYLCASSLLRGTGHEQFFGPGTRLTVL.

This chain links TRBV6-4 with TRBJ2-5, with TRBD2 matching 11 bases. The germline V gene encodes CDR1 MRHNA and CDR2 SNTAGT. This CDR3 has 15 residues. J gave up 2 bases and V 3 bases, and 2 bases lay outside the gene matches. The CDR3 sequence is CASSETSGGQETQYF. The CDR3 coding sequence is TGTGCCAGCAGTGAAACTAGCGGGGGACAAGAGACCCAGTACTTC.

The chain combines TRBV6-5 with TRBJ2-7, with TRBD2 matching 7 bases. The germline CDR1 and CDR2 sequences are MNHEY and SVGAGI. The V and J ends lost 6 bases and 3 bases, in that order; junction bases with no gene match: 11. The CDR3 is 15 residues long. The CDR3 here is CASRPQPSGDYEQYF. For the CDR3, the DNA is TGTGCCAGCAGACCACAACCTAGCGGCGACTACGAGCAGTACTTC.

J is TRBJ2-7 and V is TRBV6-5; perhaps D is TRBD1 or TRBD2 (6 bases each). The CDR3 covers 11 residues. V was trimmed by 4 bases and J by 9 bases, leaving 10 bases between them. Germline CDR1 and CDR2: MNHEY and SVGAGI. In DNA form, the CDR3 reads TGTGCCAGCAGTTTCGAGGGGGGGCAGTACTTC. Amino acids: CASSFEGGQYF.

The rearrangement links TRBV11-3 to TRBJ2-2, with a tentative D call TRBD2 (6 bases). This CDR3 is 14 amino acids long. The germline V gene encodes CDR1 SGHNT and CDR2 YENEEA. The V end was cut by 3 bases, the J end by 8 bases, with 13 bases between. CDR3 sequence (DNA): TGTGCCAGCAGCTTTCGGCGGGACGGGGGGGAGCTGTTTTTT. Translated: CASSFRRDGGELFF.

V is TRBV19 and J is TRBJ2-5, with no clear D. Germline V CDR1 and CDR2: LNHDA, SQIVND (reference sequence). Deletions cut 1 base from V and 4 bases from J, with 4 bases between. CDR3 size: 12 residues. The CDR3 protein is CASSIAGETQYF. For the CDR3, the DNA is TGTGCCAGTAGTATAGCGGGAGAGACCCAGTACTTC.

The gene calls are TRBV10-3 and TRBJ2-7; 9 bases align to TRBD1. CDR1 is ENHRY, CDR2 SYGVKD, per germline. V gave up 4 bases and J gave up 1 base; unmatched junction bases: 8. The CDR3 has 16 residues. The DNA for the CDR3 is TGTGCCATCAGTGGAAGGGACAGGGTGGGGTCCTACGAGCAGTACTTC. It specifies CAISGRDRVGSYEQYF.

The chain uses TRBV2 and TRBJ2-7, with no clear D. V dropped 6 bases and J dropped 3 bases, with 6 bases sitting between them. The germline V gene has CDR1 SNHLY and CDR2 FYNNEI. This CDR3 has 11 amino acids. CDR3 in amino acids: CASSRSYEQYF. The CDR3 DNA sequence: TGTGCCAGCAGCCGCAGCTACGAGCAGTACTTC.